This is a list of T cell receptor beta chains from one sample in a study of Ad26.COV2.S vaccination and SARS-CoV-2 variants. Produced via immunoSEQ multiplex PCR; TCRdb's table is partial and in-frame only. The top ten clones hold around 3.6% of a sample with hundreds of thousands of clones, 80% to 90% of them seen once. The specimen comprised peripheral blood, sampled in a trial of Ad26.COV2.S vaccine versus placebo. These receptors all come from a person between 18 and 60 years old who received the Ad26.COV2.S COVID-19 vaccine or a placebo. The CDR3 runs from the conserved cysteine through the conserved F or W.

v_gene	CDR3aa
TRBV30	CAWSPQDRVSYEQYF
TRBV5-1	CASRVSIGGAGTGELFF
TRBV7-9	CASSLETSGGNEQFF
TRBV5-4	CASSLATNEKLFF
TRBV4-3	CASSRRQGSYNSPLHF
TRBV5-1	CASSAGTGGEKLFF
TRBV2	CASSESTGELFF
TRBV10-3	CAISDGENGELFF
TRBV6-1	CASSEAGLNNEQFF
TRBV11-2	CASSSEGTGGFYEQYF
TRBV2	CASSLRASYEQYF
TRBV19	CASSAGTGGTEAFF
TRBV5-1	CASRGQGTEAFF
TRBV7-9	CASSSTGRQETQYF
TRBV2	CASSGWGDGELFF